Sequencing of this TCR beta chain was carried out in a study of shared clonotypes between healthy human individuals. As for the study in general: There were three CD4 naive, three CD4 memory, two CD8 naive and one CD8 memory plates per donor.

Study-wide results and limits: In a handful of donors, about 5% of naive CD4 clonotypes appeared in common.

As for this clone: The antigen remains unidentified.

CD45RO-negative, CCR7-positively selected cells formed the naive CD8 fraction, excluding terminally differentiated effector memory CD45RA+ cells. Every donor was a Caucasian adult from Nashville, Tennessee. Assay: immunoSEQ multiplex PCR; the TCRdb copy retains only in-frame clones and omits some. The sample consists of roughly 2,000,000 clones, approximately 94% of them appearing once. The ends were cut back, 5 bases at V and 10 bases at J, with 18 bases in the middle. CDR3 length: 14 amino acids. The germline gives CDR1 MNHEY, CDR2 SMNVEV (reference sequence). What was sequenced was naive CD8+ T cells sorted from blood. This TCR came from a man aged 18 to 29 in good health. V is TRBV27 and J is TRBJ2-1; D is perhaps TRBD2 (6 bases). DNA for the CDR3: TGTGCCAGCAGTCCGGGACTTCGGGCGTTGGAGCAGTTCTTC. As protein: CASSPGLRALEQFF.